This is a list of T cell receptor beta chains from one sample in a study of T cells in Graves' hyperthyroidism and ophthalmopathy. TCRdb redid the calling of the multiplex PCR reads with MiXCR, one entry per CDR3 protein. Altogether about 500,000 distinct CDR3 sequences are present, roughly 15% being singletons, with the ten largest covering around 28%. Material: blood. All receptors come from a woman aged 25 to 39 with Graves' ophthalmopathy. The CDR3 runs from the conserved cysteine through the conserved F or W. Each record gives: J gene, D gene, V gene, clone size, CDR3 protein, CDR3 DNA. The D gene is left open where the match is weak. For some rows the clone size is stated as once, few or many, or as a class when expanded; others skip it.

>TRBJ2-5|-|TRBV4-3|-
CASSQDWPGVMGETQYF
TGCGCCAGCAGCCAAGATTGGCCGGGAGTCATGGGAGAGACCCAGTACTTC
>TRBJ2-7|-|TRBV5-1|-
CASSLAPSPGGEQYF
TGCGCCAGCAGCTTGGCCCCCTCCCCCGGAGGCGAGCAGTACTTC
>TRBJ1-5|-|TRBV7-9|-
CASSLEQFNQPQHF
TGTGCCAGCAGCTTAGAACAGTTCAATCAGCCCCAGCATTTT
>TRBJ1-1|-|TRBV11-2|many
CASSLVGSVATEAFF
TGTGCCAGCAGCTTAGTAGGGTCAGTGGCTACCGAAGCTTTCTTT
>TRBJ2-2|-|TRBV6-1|many
CASSYEGVTLQAGELFF
TGTGCCAGCAGTTATGAGGGCGTGACCCTTCAGGCCGGGGAGCTGTTTTTT
>TRBJ1-3|-|TRBV4-1|many
CASSRQGFVLEGNTIYF
TGCGCCAGCAGCCGTCAAGGCTTCGTCCTAGAAGGAAACACCATATATTTT
>TRBJ1-1|TRBD1|TRBV5-1|many
CASSVRQGNTEAFF
TGCGCCAGCAGCGTTCGACAGGGGAACACTGAAGCTTTCTTT
>TRBJ2-2|-|TRBV30|few
CAWKGDTGELFF
TGTGCCTGGAAGGGAGACACCGGGGAGCTGTTTTTT
>TRBJ1-5|TRBD1|TRBV20-1|-
CSARGLLKQGAHQPQHF
TGCAGTGCTAGAGGCCTCTTAAAACAGGGGGCTCATCAGCCCCAGCATTTT
>TRBJ2-2|-|TRBV7-2|many
CASSLRWQGNTGELFF
TGTGCCAGCAGCTTGAGGTGGCAGGGGAACACCGGGGAGCTGTTTTTT
>TRBJ2-7|TRBD2|TRBV5-1|many
CASRGTSGMYEQYF
TGCGCCAGCAGGGGGACTAGCGGGATGTACGAGCAGTACTTC
>TRBJ2-5|-|TRBV3-1|many
CASSRGRTMQETQYF
TGTGCCAGCAGCCGGGGAAGGACAATGCAAGAGACCCAGTACTTC
>TRBJ2-4|-|TRBV29-1|many
CSVEDYRILAKNIQYF
TGCAGCGTTGAAGATTACAGGATCCTAGCCAAAAACATTCAGTACTTC
>TRBJ2-7|TRBD1|TRBV6-1|many
CATEDRNYEQYF
TGTGCCACCGAGGACAGGAACTACGAGCAGTACTTC
>TRBJ1-2|TRBD1|TRBV30|many
CAWSTTGGGEGYTF
TGTGCCTGGAGTACGACAGGGGGAGGGGAAGGCTACACCTTC
>TRBJ2-3|TRBD1|TRBV27|-
CASSLDRGGPDTQYF
TGTGCCAGCAGTTTGGACAGGGGTGGCCCAGATACGCAGTATTTT
>TRBJ2-7|TRBD2|TRBV2|many
CASSPGGLATEQYF
TGTGCCAGCAGTCCCGGGGGGTTAGCAACCGAGCAGTACTTC
>TRBJ1-1|-|TRBV6-5|few
CASQIQARAEAFF
TGTGCCAGCCAGATACAGGCTAGGGCTGAAGCTTTCTTT
>TRBJ2-2|TRBD2|TRBV7-9|-
CASSPPSGPNTGELFF
TGTGCCAGCAGCCCTCCTAGCGGCCCGAACACCGGGGAGCTGTTTTTT
>TRBJ2-7|-|TRBV5-6|-
CASSLVWDDYEQYF
TGTGCCAGCAGCTTGGTGTGGGACGACTACGAGCAGTACTTC
>TRBJ1-3|-|TRBV12-3/TRBV12-4|-
CASSFAQGENTIYF
TGTGCCAGCAGTTTCGCGCAGGGAGAAAACACCATATATTTT
>TRBJ2-3|-|TRBV20-1|many
CSAGLLTDTQYF
TGCAGTGCGGGGTTACTCACAGATACGCAGTATTTT
>TRBJ2-7|-|TRBV7-2|-
CASSSARVLNPYEQYF
TGTGCCAGCAGCTCGGCCAGGGTACTCAACCCCTACGAGCAGTACTTC
>TRBJ2-7|-|TRBV6-2/TRBV6-3|few
CASSRRRIEQYF
TGTGCCAGCAGTCGTAGACGCATCGAGCAGTACTTC
>TRBJ1-1|TRBD1|TRBV7-2|few
CASSLAPGQGEAFF
TGTGCCAGCAGCTTAGCCCCGGGACAGGGTGAAGCTTTCTTT
>TRBJ2-1|TRBD2|TRBV7-2|many
CASSPTSGTYNEQFF
TGTGCCAGCAGCCCGACTAGCGGGACCTACAATGAGCAGTTCTTC
>TRBJ2-7|-|TRBV7-6|-
CASSAGGDSRYEQYF
TGTGCCAGCAGCGCAGGGGGGGACTCCCGATACGAGCAGTACTTC
>TRBJ2-6|TRBD1|TRBV12-3/TRBV12-4|few
CASSPSDRAGGANVLTF
TGTGCCAGCAGTCCTTCCGACAGGGCGGGTGGGGCCAACGTCCTGACTTTC
>TRBJ2-5|-|TRBV11-2|many
CASSLAGKETQYF
TGTGCCAGCAGCTTAGCGGGAAAAGAGACCCAGTACTTC
>TRBJ2-7|TRBD2|TRBV7-9|many
CASSPHRGDEQYF
TGTGCCAGCAGCCCCCACCGGGGGGACGAGCAGTACTTC
>TRBJ1-6|-|TRBV27|once
CASSLGYGTPKDF
TGTGCCAGCAGTTTAGGGTACGGGACACCTAAGGACTTT
>TRBJ2-7|TRBD1|TRBV7-2|many
CASSSVPGQGTQQYF
TGTGCCAGCAGCTCGGTTCCGGGACAGGGGACCCAGCAGTACTTC
>TRBJ2-5|TRBD1|TRBV7-9|-
CASSRRTGRRQETQYF
TGTGCCAGCAGCCGACGGACAGGGAGACGACAAGAGACCCAGTACTTC
>TRBJ1-5|-|TRBV2|many
CASSVGEHQPQHF
TGTGCCAGCAGTGTAGGGGAGCATCAGCCCCAGCATTTT
>TRBJ2-1|TRBD2|TRBV6-1|many
CASSLTRTSGSRYNEQFF
TGTGCCAGCAGTTTGACCCGGACTAGCGGGAGTAGGTACAATGAGCAGTTCTTC
>TRBJ1-2|-|TRBV20-1|-
CSARVGENEGYTF
TGCAGTGCTAGAGTCGGGGAAAATGAGGGCTACACCTTC
>TRBJ1-1|-|TRBV19|-
CASSISWAPETEAFF
TGTGCCAGTAGTATATCCTGGGCCCCGGAAACTGAAGCTTTCTTT
>TRBJ2-1|-|TRBV28|many
CASSLGNLLNEQFF
TGTGCCAGCAGCCTGGGGAACCTGCTCAATGAGCAGTTCTTC
>TRBJ2-7|-|TRBV2|-
CASTPDSDEQYF
TGTGCCAGCACCCCAGACAGTGACGAGCAGTACTTC
>TRBJ2-7|-|TRBV28|many
CASSFQGAAGGLPYEQYF
TGTGCCAGCAGTTTCCAGGGGGCTGCGGGAGGTTTACCCTACGAGCAGTACTTC
>TRBJ2-7|-|TRBV19|-
CASSISPAYEQYF
TGTGCCAGTAGTATCAGCCCAGCCTACGAGCAGTACTTC
>TRBJ1-4|-|TRBV2|many
CASSPATNEKLFF
TGTGCCAGCAGCCCGGCAACTAATGAAAAACTGTTTTTT
>TRBJ2-7|TRBD2|TRBV7-9|many
CASSIEARLATSYEQYF
TGTGCCAGCAGCATCGAAGCGAGACTAGCGACCTCCTACGAGCAGTACTTC
>TRBJ2-1|-|TRBV20-1|many
CSARRQDNEQFF
TGCAGTGCTAGAAGGCAGGACAATGAGCAGTTCTTC
>TRBJ2-3|-|TRBV9|-
CASSVGQPSTDTQYF
TGTGCCAGCAGCGTAGGACAGCCTAGCACAGATACGCAGTATTTT
>TRBJ2-7|-|TRBV28|many
CASSRLSGTATYEQYF
TGTGCCAGCAGTCGACTCTCCGGGACTGCAACCTACGAGCAGTACTTC
>TRBJ2-7|TRBD1|TRBV5-1|-
CASSLSGETGTYEQYF
TGCGCCAGCAGCTTGTCTGGCGAGACAGGGACCTACGAGCAGTACTTC
>TRBJ2-3|-|TRBV7-9|many
CASSPSGSTDTQYF
TGTGCCAGCAGCCCCTCCGGGAGCACAGATACGCAGTATTTT
>TRBJ2-1|TRBD2|TRBV6-1|-
CASSLLAGGPRYNEQFF
TGTGCCAGCAGTTTACTAGCGGGAGGGCCGCGTTACAATGAGCAGTTCTTC